This entry describes one T cell receptor (beta chain). Unmatched junction bases numbered 5, after V lost 6 bases and J lost 0 bases. The CDR3 contains 15 residues. The germline V gene encodes CDR1 SNHLY and CDR2 FYNNEI. The sample originates from a study of T cell changes during pregnancy in multiple sclerosis. The repertoire was sequenced with immunoSEQ multiplex PCR; TCRdb's copy has only in-frame clones and lacks some. Of 39,000 or so clones in the sample, about 94% were seen once. The sequence was collected from a female donor with multiple sclerosis, enrolled in a pregnancy study. Material: CD8+ T cells from peripheral blood mononuclear cells, obtained in the third trimester of pregnancy. This chain connects TRBV2 to TRBJ1-5; 7 bases are shared with TRBD1. The CDR3 protein is CASSPGTVSNQPQHF. The CDR3, as DNA: TGTGCCAGCAGCCCCGGGACAGTTAGCAATCAGCCCCAGCATTTT.